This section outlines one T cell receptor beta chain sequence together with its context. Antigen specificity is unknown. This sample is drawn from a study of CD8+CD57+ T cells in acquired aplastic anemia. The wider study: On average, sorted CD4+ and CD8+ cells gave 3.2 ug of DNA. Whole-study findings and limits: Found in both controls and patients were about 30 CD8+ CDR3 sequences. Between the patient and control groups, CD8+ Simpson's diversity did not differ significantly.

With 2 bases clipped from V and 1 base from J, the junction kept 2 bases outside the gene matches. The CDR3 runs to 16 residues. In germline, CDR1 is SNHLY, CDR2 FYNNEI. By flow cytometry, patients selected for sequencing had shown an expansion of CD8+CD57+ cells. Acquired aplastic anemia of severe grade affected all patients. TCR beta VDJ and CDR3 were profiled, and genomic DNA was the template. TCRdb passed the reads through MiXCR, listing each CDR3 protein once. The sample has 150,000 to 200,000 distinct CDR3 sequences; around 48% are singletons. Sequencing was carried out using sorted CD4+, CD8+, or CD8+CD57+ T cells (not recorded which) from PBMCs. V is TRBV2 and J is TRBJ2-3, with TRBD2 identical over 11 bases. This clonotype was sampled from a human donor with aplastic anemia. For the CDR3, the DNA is TGTGCCAGCAGTGAAATAGCGGGAGGGGGCACAGATACGCAGTATTTT. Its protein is CASSEIAGGGTDTQYF.